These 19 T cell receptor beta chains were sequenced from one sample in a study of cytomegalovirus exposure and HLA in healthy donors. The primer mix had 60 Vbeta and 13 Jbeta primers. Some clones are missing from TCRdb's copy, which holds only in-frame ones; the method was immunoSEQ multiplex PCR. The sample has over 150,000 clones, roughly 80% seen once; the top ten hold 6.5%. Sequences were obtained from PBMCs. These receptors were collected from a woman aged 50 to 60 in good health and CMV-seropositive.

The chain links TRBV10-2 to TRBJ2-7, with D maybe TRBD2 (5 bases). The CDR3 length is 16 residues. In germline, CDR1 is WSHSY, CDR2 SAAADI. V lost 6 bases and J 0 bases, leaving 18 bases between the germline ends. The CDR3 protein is CASRDRLREISYEQYF. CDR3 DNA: TGCGCCAGCAGGGACCGTTTGAGGGAGATCTCCTACGAGCAGTACTTC.

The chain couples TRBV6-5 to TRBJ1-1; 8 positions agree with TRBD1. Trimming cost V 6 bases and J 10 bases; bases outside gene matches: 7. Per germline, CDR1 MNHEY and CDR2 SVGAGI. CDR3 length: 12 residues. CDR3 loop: CASSRDRKGAFF. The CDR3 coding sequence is TGTGCCAGCAGCCGGGACAGGAAAGGAGCTTTCTTT.

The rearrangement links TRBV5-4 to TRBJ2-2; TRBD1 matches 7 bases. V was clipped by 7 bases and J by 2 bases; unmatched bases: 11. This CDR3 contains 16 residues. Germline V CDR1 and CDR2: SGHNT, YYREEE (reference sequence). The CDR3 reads CASFGEGASNTGELFF. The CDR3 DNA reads TGTGCCAGCTTTGGAGAGGGGGCGTCCAACACCGGGGAGCTGTTTTTT.

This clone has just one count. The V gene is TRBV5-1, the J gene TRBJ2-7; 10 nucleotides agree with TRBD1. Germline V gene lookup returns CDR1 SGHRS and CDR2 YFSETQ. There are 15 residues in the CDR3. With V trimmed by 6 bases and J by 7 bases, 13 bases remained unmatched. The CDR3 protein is CASTETGTGVVEQYF. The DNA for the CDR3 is TGCGCCAGCACGGAAACCGGGACAGGGGTGGTGGAGCAGTACTTC.

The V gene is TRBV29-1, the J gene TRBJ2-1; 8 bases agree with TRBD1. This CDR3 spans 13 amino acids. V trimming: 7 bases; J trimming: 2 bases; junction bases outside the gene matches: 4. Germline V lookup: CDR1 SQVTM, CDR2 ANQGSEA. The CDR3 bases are TGCAGCGGATCGGACAGGGCCTACAATGAGCAGTTCTTC. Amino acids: CSGSDRAYNEQFF.

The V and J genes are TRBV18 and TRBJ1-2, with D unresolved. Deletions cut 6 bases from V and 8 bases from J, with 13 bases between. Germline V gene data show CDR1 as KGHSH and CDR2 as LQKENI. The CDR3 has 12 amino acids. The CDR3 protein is CASSNYTGGYTF. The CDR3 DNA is TGTGCCAGCTCGAACTACACGGGAGGCTACACCTTC.

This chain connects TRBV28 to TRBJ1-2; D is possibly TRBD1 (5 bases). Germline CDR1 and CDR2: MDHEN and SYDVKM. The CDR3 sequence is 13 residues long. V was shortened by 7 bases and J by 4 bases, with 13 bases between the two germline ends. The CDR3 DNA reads TGTGCCAGCACCTCGGACACCCTCTATGGCTACACCTTC. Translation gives CASTSDTLYGYTF.

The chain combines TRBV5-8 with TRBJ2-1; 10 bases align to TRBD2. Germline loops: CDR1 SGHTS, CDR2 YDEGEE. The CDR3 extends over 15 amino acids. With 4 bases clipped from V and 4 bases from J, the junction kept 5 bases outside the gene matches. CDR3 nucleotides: TGTGCCAGCAGCCCCGGGACTAGCGTTTACAATGAGCAGTTCTTC. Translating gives CASSPGTSVYNEQFF. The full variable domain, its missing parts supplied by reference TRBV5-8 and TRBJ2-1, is EAGVTQSPTHLIKTRGQQATLRCSPISGHTSVYWYQQALGLGLQFLLWYDEGEERNRGNFPPRFSGRQFPNYSSELNVNALELEDSALYLCASSPGTSVYNEQFFGPGTRLTVL.

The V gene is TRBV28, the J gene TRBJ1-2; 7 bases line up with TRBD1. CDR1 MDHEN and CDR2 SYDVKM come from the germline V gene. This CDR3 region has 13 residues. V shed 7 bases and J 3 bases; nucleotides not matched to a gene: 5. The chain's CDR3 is CASNRGRDYGYTF. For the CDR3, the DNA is TGTGCCAGCAACAGGGGCAGAGACTATGGCTACACCTTC.

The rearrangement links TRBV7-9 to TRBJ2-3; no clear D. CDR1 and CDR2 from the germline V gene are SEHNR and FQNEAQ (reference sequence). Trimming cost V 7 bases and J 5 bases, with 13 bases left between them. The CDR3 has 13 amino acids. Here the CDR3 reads CASIPRTGDTQYF. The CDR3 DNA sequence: TGTGCCAGCATCCCTAGAACGGGAGATACGCAGTATTTT.

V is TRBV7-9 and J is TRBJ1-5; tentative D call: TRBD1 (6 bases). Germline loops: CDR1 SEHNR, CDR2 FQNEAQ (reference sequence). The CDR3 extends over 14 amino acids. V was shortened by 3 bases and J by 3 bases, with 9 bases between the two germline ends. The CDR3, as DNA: TGTGCCAGCAGCTTCGGACAGATCAATCAGCCCCAGCATTTT. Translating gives CASSFGQINQPQHF.

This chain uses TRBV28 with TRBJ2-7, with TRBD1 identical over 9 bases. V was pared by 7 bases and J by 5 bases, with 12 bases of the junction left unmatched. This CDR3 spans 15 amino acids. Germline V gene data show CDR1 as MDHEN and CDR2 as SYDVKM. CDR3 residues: CASNPTDRGVNEQYF. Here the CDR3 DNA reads TGTGCCAGCAACCCGACGGACAGGGGAGTCAACGAGCAGTACTTC.

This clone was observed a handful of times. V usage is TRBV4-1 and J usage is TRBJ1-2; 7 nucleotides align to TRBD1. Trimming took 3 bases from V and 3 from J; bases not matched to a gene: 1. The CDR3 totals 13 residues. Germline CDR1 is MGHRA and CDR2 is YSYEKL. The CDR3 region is CASSQDRYYGYTF. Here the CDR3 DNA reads TGCGCCAGCAGCCAGGACAGGTACTATGGCTACACCTTC.

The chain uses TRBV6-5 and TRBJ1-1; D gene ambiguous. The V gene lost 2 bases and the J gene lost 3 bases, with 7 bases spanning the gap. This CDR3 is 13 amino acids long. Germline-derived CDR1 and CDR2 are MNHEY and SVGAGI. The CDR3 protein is CASSYGGYTEAFF. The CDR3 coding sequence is TGTGCCAGCAGTTACGGAGGGTACACTGAAGCTTTCTTT.

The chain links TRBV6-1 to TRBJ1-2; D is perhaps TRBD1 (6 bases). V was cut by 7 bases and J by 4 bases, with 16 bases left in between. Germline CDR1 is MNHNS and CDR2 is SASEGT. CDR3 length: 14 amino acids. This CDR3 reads CASIKGDRSYGYTF. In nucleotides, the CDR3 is TGTGCCAGCATCAAAGGAGACAGGTCCTATGGCTACACCTTC.

The CDR3 spells CASSRDLNYGYTF. The DNA for the CDR3 is TGCGCCAGCAGCCGGGATTTAAACTATGGCTACACCTTC. The J gene is TRBJ1-2, the V gene TRBV10-1; D is ambiguous. The CDR3 length is 13 residues. V lost 6 bases, J lost 2 bases, and 10 bases lay in between. Germline CDR1 is WNHNN and CDR2 is SYGVQD (reference sequence).

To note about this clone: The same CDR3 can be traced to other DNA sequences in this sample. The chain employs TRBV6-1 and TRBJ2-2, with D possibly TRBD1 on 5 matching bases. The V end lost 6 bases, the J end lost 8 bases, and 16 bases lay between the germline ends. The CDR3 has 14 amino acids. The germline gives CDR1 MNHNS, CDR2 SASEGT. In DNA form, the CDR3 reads TGTGCCAGCAGACTTGGGCAGGGCTATGGGGAGCTGTTTTTT. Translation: CASRLGQGYGELFF.

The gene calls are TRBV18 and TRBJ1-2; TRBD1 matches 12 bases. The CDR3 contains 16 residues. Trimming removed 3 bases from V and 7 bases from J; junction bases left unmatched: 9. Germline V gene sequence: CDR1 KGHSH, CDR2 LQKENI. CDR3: CASSPTPGQGAPGYTF. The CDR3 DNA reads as TGTGCCAGCTCACCCACCCCGGGACAGGGGGCTCCTGGCTACACCTTC. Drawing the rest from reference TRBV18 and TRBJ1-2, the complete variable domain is NAGVMQNPRHLVRRRGQEARLRCSPMKGHSHVYWYRQLPEEGLKFMVYLQKENIIDESGMPKERFSAEFPKEGPSILRIQQVVRGDSAAYFCASSPTPGQGAPGYTFGSGTRLTVV.

CDR3 sequence: CASSPPKREWENEQFF. In nucleotides, the CDR3 is TGTGCCAGCTCACCACCGAAGCGGGAGTGGGAGAATGAGCAGTTCTTC. This chain links TRBV18 with TRBJ2-1; TRBD2 matches 8 bases. CDR3 length: 16 residues. The germline V gene has CDR1 KGHSH and CDR2 LQKENI. J lost 7 bases, V lost 0 bases, and 8 bases had no gene match.